This T cell receptor beta chain originates from a study of T cells in localized non-small cell lung cancer. Study-level findings and limits: A denser population of T cells in blood accompanied longer overall survival.

CDR1 and CDR2 from the germline V gene are SGDLS and YYNGEE. The V and J ends lost 5 bases and 1 base respectively, with 22 bases between them. The CDR3 runs to 18 residues. Libraries were prepared by immunoSEQ multiplex PCR; TCRdb keeps only in-frame clonotypes and omits some of them. The data show about 2,000 clones, roughly a quarter seen once. The table lists this clone with a few counts. What it binds is unknown. This receptor was obtained from a female donor of 60 years or more with stage II lung adenocarcinoma. Material: lung tumor tissue, obtained before any cancer treatment. This chain connects TRBV9 to TRBJ1-3; D possibly corresponds to TRBD1 (5 bases). The DNA for the CDR3 is TGTGCCAGCAGTGAAGCGCTACCGGGGGGTTGGTCTGGAAACACCATATATTTT. It is translated as CASSEALPGGWSGNTIYF.